The entry below describes one T cell receptor (beta chain). Its target is unknown. These data belong to a study of Ad26.COV2.S vaccination and SARS-CoV-2 variants. Regarding treatment: roughly 19 received Ad26.COV2.S at low or high dose, single or two shots; several received placebo; per-sample allocation not given. The samples were gathered on day 63 after the first injection of vaccine or placebo. Donation came from an adult in Boston who was aged 18-55 years. Assay: immunoSEQ multiplex PCR; the TCRdb copy retains only in-frame clones and omits some. The sample records some 450,000 clones, around 91% being singletons. Study outcomes and limitations: Responses of spike-specific T cells (both CD8+ and CD4+) reportedly showed substantial breadth after vaccination. Vaccine recipients posted higher spike-specific TCR breadth than their placebo counterparts.

Sequenced material: peripheral blood, taken in a trial of Ad26.COV2.S vaccine versus placebo. The sequence was obtained from a person aged 18-65 years who received the Ad26.COV2.S COVID-19 vaccine or a placebo.

The CDR3 sequence: CASSRGTGMNTEAFF. In DNA, the CDR3 is TGCGCCAGCAGCCGAGGGACAGGGATGAACACTGAAGCTTTCTTT. The chain uses TRBV4-1 and TRBJ1-1; 9 bases map to TRBD1. V shed 4 bases and J 0 bases; nucleotides not matched to a gene: 3. The CDR3 runs to 15 residues. Germline assignment: CDR1 MGHRA and CDR2 YSYEKL.